A selection of T cell receptor beta chains follows, all from one sample in a study of response to subunit inactivated influenza vaccine. TCRdb re-analysed the RT-PCR reads in MiXCR, keeping a single row per CDR3 protein. This sample yields just under 550,000 distinct CDR3 sequences, of which roughly 25% are seen a single time; approximately 3% belongs to the top ten. These sequences were also reported in another study, on T cells expressing NK-cell markers.

The sequences come from CD4+ T cells sorted from PBMCs, collected 11 to 12 days after vaccination. The source is a man aged 50-59 years who received an inactivated influenza vaccine. Both conserved end residues are part of each CDR3. A D gene is named only where the DNA matches it firmly. The size of a clone is reported for some rows only, either as once, few or many, or as a class for expanded clones.

len,v_gene,d_gene,abundance,j_gene,CDR3nt,CDR3aa
15,TRBV20-1,TRBD1,few,TRBJ1-5,TGCAGTGCTGGGTCGACAGGGGGCGGCAATCAGCCCCAGCATTTT,CSAGSTGGGNQPQHF
13,TRBV20-1,NA,few,TRBJ2-7,TGCAGTGCTAGACCTAGCGACCTCTACGAGCAGTACTTC,CSARPSDLYEQYF
15,TRBV20-1,TRBD2,NA,TRBJ2-3,TGCAGTGCTCGGGCCGCGGGAGGACTCACAGATACGCAGTATTTT,CSARAAGGLTDTQYF
12,TRBV7-9,NA,few,TRBJ2-7,TGTGCCGAAGGGGGTGTGGGCTACGAGCAGTACTTC,CAEGGVGYEQYF
19,TRBV6-1,TRBD2,few,TRBJ2-3,TGTGCCAGCAGTAACGCCGGGACTAGCGTTACCTGGGGCACAGATACGCAGTATTTT,CASSNAGTSVTWGTDTQYF
13,TRBV2,TRBD1,NA,TRBJ1-6,TGTGCCAGCACCCGGGACAGTAATTCACCCCTCCACTTT,CASTRDSNSPLHF
13,TRBV12-3/TRBV12-4,NA,NA,TRBJ2-7,TGTGCCAGCAGTTTTCGCAGGAACTACGAGCAGTACTTC,CASSFRRNYEQYF
17,TRBV5-1,NA,NA,TRBJ1-2,TGCGCCAGCAGTTTGTCCGGGACAACAGCAGCTAACTATGGCTACACCTTC,CASSLSGTTAANYGYTF
15,TRBV3-1,NA,NA,TRBJ2-2,TGTGCCAGCAGCCACCGACTAGTGGTATCCGGGGAGCTGTTTTTT,CASSHRLVVSGELFF
14,TRBV9,NA,few,TRBJ2-7,TGTGCCAGCAGCGTCAGTAGCGGATCCTACGAGCAGTACTTC,CASSVSSGSYEQYF
15,TRBV10-3,NA,NA,TRBJ2-1,TGTGCCATCAGCCCCCCGGGGAACGGTAATTTGAAGCAGTTCTTC,CAISPPGNGNLKQFF
15,TRBV12-3/TRBV12-4,NA,NA,TRBJ2-2,TGTGCCAGCAGTTTCCGGCGGGGAAGAACCGGGGAGCTGTTTTTT,CASSFRRGRTGELFF
15,TRBV4-1,NA,NA,TRBJ1-1,TGCGCCAGCAGCCATCCTGAGACAGGTCAGAGGGGAGCTTTCTTT,CASSHPETGQRGAFF
15,TRBV13,NA,NA,TRBJ2-7,TGTGCCAGCAGCTTATCGTCTAGCCGACCCTACGAGCAGTACTTC,CASSLSSSRPYEQYF
13,TRBV24-1,NA,NA,TRBJ1-2,TGTGCCACCAGTGAAACTAACAGGGATGGCTACACCTTC,CATSETNRDGYTF
16,TRBV3-1,TRBD2,NA,TRBJ2-1,TGTGCCAGCAGCCAAGATGGGAGACTAGCGGTTAATGAGCAGTTCTTC,CASSQDGRLAVNEQFF
12,TRBV27,NA,NA,TRBJ1-2,TGTGCAGCAGGTGCGGGCAACTATGGCTACACCTTC,CAAGAGNYGYTF
11,TRBV4-2,NA,few,TRBJ2-7,TGTGCCAGCAGCCCCCCCCTTTGGCAGTACTTC,CASSPPLWQYF
12,TRBV7-2,NA,NA,TRBJ1-1,TGTGCCAGCAGCCCTCGGGTGGGGCTGGCTTTCTTT,CASSPRVGLAFF
15,TRBV6-2/TRBV6-3,TRBD1,few,TRBJ2-3,TGTGCCAGCAGTCCCCGGGACAGGCCCACAGATACGCAGTATTTT,CASSPRDRPTDTQYF
14,TRBV18,NA,NA,TRBJ2-3,TGTGCCAGCTCACCTCCGGGGTACACAGATACGCAGTATTTT,CASSPPGYTDTQYF
14,TRBV12-3/TRBV12-4,NA,few,TRBJ2-7,TGTGCCAGCAGCCCCGGGACCCGAGCCTACGAGCAGTACTTC,CASSPGTRAYEQYF
14,TRBV9,NA,NA,TRBJ1-6,TGTGCCAGCAGCACCGGGACGGTGAGGGCACCCCTCCACTTT,CASSTGTVRAPLHF
15,TRBV14,NA,few,TRBJ2-1,TGTGCCAGCAGCCAAGGGCCGGGGGCCTACAATGAGCAGTTCTTC,CASSQGPGAYNEQFF
17,TRBV6-1,TRBD2,few,TRBJ2-3,TGTGCCAGCAGCCGAAACTTAGCGGGGGGGAGCACAGATACGCAGTATTTT,CASSRNLAGGSTDTQYF
16,TRBV24-1,NA,few,TRBJ1-2,TGTGCCACCAGTGACTCACGACTGAATTTGGGAGGTGGCTACACCTTC,CATSDSRLNLGGGYTF
15,TRBV5-6,NA,few,TRBJ1-1,TGTGCCAGCAGCTTGGGGGACCTATCTGACACTGAAGCTTTCTTT,CASSLGDLSDTEAFF
13,TRBV7-9,NA,NA,TRBJ1-1,TGTGCCAGCAGCCGCCTAGGACAGATACAAGCTTTCTTT,CASSRLGQIQAFF
11,TRBV2,NA,few,TRBJ2-5,TGTGCCAGCACAGTTCAAGAGACCCAGTACTTC,CASTVQETQYF
15,TRBV11-3,NA,NA,TRBJ1-2,TGTGCCAGCAGCTTAGATCTTGCTCGGCTCTATGGCTACACCTTC,CASSLDLARLYGYTF
14,TRBV24-1,NA,few,TRBJ2-3,TGTGCCACGCGGAGGGGGGCCGGCGACGATACGCAGTATTTT,CATRRGAGDDTQYF
13,TRBV11-2,TRBD1,NA,TRBJ2-7,TGTGCCACCGAGGGACAGGGGTTTTACGAGCAGTACTTC,CATEGQGFYEQYF
14,TRBV7-2,NA,NA,TRBJ2-1,TGTGCCAGCAGCCAGAACAGGGTCGGCAATGAGCAGTTCTTC,CASSQNRVGNEQFF
14,TRBV6-1,NA,few,TRBJ1-1,TGTGCCAGCAGCCACAGGTCGGGGACCGCTGAAGCTTTCTTT,CASSHRSGTAEAFF
15,TRBV7-8,TRBD1,NA,TRBJ2-3,TGTGCCAGCAGCTCTAGACAGGGTAGCGCAGATACGCAGTATTTT,CASSSRQGSADTQYF
15,TRBV6-1,NA,NA,TRBJ2-1,TGTGCCAGCAGTGATCAACTAAGCTCCTACAATGAGCAGTTCTTC,CASSDQLSSYNEQFF
16,TRBV18,NA,few,TRBJ2-1,TGTGCCAGCTCACCACCGAACAGGGCCTCCTACAATGAGCAGTTCTTC,CASSPPNRASYNEQFF
13,TRBV6-2/TRBV6-3,TRBD1,few,TRBJ1-2,TGTGCCAGCACCGACGGACAGGGTCATGGCTACACCTTC,CASTDGQGHGYTF
13,TRBV29-1,TRBD1,NA,TRBJ1-5,TGCAGCGTCCGGGACAGGATCAATCAGCCCCAGCATTTT,CSVRDRINQPQHF
12,TRBV6-5,NA,NA,TRBJ2-1,TGTGCCAGCAGGACACAGGGTGGTGAGCAGTTCTTC,CASRTQGGEQFF
14,TRBV6-1,NA,few,TRBJ2-2,TGTGCCAGCAAGTCTGGGGGAGACACCGGGGAGCTGTTTTTT,CASKSGGDTGELFF
15,TRBV3-1,TRBD1,NA,TRBJ2-7,TGTGCCAGCAGCCAAGGGACAGGGGGCTACTACGAGCAGTACTTC,CASSQGTGGYYEQYF
15,TRBV20-1,NA,NA,TRBJ2-2,TGCAGTGCTAGAGATCTTGGGGGCAACACCGGGGAGCTGTTTTTT,CSARDLGGNTGELFF
16,TRBV28,TRBD1,NA,TRBJ1-2,TGTGCCAGCAGTCCGATATCGGGACAGCTTAACTATGGCTACACCTTC,CASSPISGQLNYGYTF
15,TRBV29-1,TRBD2,few,TRBJ2-1,TGCAGCGTTGCATTTCTAGCGGGATCCTACAATGAGCAGTTCTTC,CSVAFLAGSYNEQFF
14,TRBV12-3/TRBV12-4,NA,NA,TRBJ2-7,TGTGCCAGCAGTTTTCGGGCCAGCTCCTACGAGCAGTACTTC,CASSFRASSYEQYF
16,TRBV15,NA,few,TRBJ1-5,TGTGCCACCAGCAAAAAAACGGGTGGGGTTATTCAGCCCCAGCATTTT,CATSKKTGGVIQPQHF
15,TRBV7-2,TRBD2,NA,TRBJ2-1,TGTGCCAGCAGCTTAGACTGGCGGGGGGTCAATGAGCAGTTCTTC,CASSLDWRGVNEQFF
14,TRBV12-3/TRBV12-4,TRBD1,NA,TRBJ2-7,TGTGCCAGCAGTCAATCCCGGGACAGCTACGAGCAGTACTTC,CASSQSRDSYEQYF
17,TRBV3-1,NA,few,TRBJ2-4,TGTGCCAGCAGCTACCGAGGGACGAGCCTAGCCAAAAACATTCAGTACTTC,CASSYRGTSLAKNIQYF
14,TRBV10-3,TRBD1,few,TRBJ2-7,TGTGCCATCAGCGCCGGGACAGGGGAGTACGAGCAGTACTTC,CAISAGTGEYEQYF
15,TRBV5-6,NA,NA,TRBJ1-1,TGTGCCAGCAGCGAAAAGGGCAGATCGAACACTGAAGCTTTCTTT,CASSEKGRSNTEAFF
12,TRBV20-1,NA,few,TRBJ1-1,TGCAGTGCCCTTCCGGTGAACACTGAAGCTTTCTTT,CSALPVNTEAFF
16,TRBV4-3,NA,NA,TRBJ1-1,TGCGCCAGCAGCCAAGATCTCGCAGGGCCGAACACTGAAGCTTTCTTT,CASSQDLAGPNTEAFF
12,TRBV29-1,TRBD1,NA,TRBJ2-4,TGCAGCGTTCCCGGACAGGGAAACATTCAGTACTTC,CSVPGQGNIQYF
15,TRBV15,NA,few,TRBJ1-1,TGTGCCACCAGCAGAGATTTGGCGGGGAACACTGAAGCTTTCTTT,CATSRDLAGNTEAFF
15,TRBV20-1,NA,few,TRBJ2-1,TGCAGTGCTAGAGACTCCCCCGGCTCCTACAATGAGCAGTTCTTC,CSARDSPGSYNEQFF